The sequence of this T cell receptor beta chain was determined in a study of control samples from healthy donors and cancer patients. This CDR3 has 14 residues. J was trimmed by 2 bases and V by 5 bases; bases with no gene match: 5. In germline, CDR1 is SEHNR, CDR2 FQNEAQ (reference sequence). Produced via immunoSEQ multiplex PCR; TCRdb's table is partial and in-frame only. The sample has about 95,000 clones, approximately 89% seen once. The genes are TRBV7-9 and TRBJ1-2, with 7 bases matching TRBD1. The TCR originated in a woman in her 30s in good health. The sample was blood. As DNA, the CDR3 is TGTGCCAGCAGCCCCCGGGACAGAAACTATGGCTACACCTTC. It codes for CASSPRDRNYGYTF.